This note documents a single T cell receptor (beta chain) sequence. What it recognizes is unknown. This specimen belongs to a study of cytomegalovirus exposure and HLA in healthy donors. Study context: Sequencing of about 179 million T cells in an earlier analysis found under 120 million unique TCR beta sequences.

PCR used 60 Vbeta primers and 13 Jbeta primers. Profiled with immunoSEQ multiplex PCR; TCRdb holds only in-frame clones, not every one. The repertoire holds fewer than 80,000 clones, under 80% seen once, with 6.5% to 7.5% in the top ten. Overall study results and limits: Further analysis, carried out later, found HLA-associated TCR beta chains more clonally expanded than equally common other chains.

CDR3 length equals 15 residues. The junction had 8 bases not matched to a gene; V was cut back by 4 bases and J by 7 bases. The germline V gene encodes CDR1 SGHRS and CDR2 YFSETQ. Sequences were obtained from PBMCs. The gene calls are TRBV5-1 and TRBJ1-4; TRBD1 matches 9 bases. The sequence came from a woman in her forties or fifties in good health and CMV-seropositive. DNA of the CDR3: TGCGCCAGCAGCCCTCGCCCGGACAGGGGTGAAAAACTGTTTTTT. Translation gives CASSPRPDRGEKLFF.